This entry is about one T cell receptor (beta chain). No antigen is known for it. This table comes from immunoSEQ multiplex PCR, and its TCRdb copy is limited to in-frame clones, with some not included. The data contain a few million clones, about 92% of them seen just once; the ten biggest clones take up around 0.4%. This sample was included in a study of shared clonotypes between healthy human individuals. General observations from the study: Represented diversity (both genetic and exposure-history) was limited by the small number of donors.

Germline CDR1 and CDR2: SGHTA and FQGNSA. Trimming removed 0 bases from V and 4 bases from J, with 8 bases in between. This CDR3 has 14 residues. The specimen sequenced was naive CD4+ T cells from PBMCs. The sample's subset: CD45RA+ positively selected. The receptor's source is a man aged 18-30 years in good health. Some clones in this sample may be carry-over from other donors' samples. V and J are TRBV7-2 and TRBJ2-3, with D unresolved. The CDR3 DNA sequence: TGTGCCAGCAGCTTAGCCCGGGCGTCAGATACGCAGTATTTT. Encoded protein: CASSLARASDTQYF.